This TCR beta chain was documented in a study of cytomegalovirus exposure and HLA in healthy donors. Study-wide context: Genetic ancestry analysis placed under 90% of the 398 donors that were genotyped in the Caucasian-associated cluster.

It was with 60 Vbeta and 13 Jbeta primers that the PCR ran. Generated by immunoSEQ multiplex PCR, the TCRdb table keeps only in-frame clones and is missing some. The repertoire consists of some 150,000 clones, with 75% to 90% occurring once and the leading ten covering under 2%. Only a few counts were recorded for this clone. V lost 0 bases, J lost 0 bases, and 6 bases lay in between. The germline CDR1 and CDR2 sequences are SGHAT and FQNNGV. The CDR3 is made up of 14 amino acids. Sequenced input: PBMCs. The receptor was isolated from a woman under 30 in good health and CMV-seronegative. The chain is built from TRBV11-2 and TRBJ2-7; D is ambiguous. This CDR3 is CASSLDFRSYEQYF. DNA of the CDR3: TGTGCCAGCAGCTTAGATTTTCGCTCCTACGAGCAGTACTTC.